The 6 T cell receptor beta chains in this list originate from one sample, sequenced in a study of T cell responses to AZD1222 COVID-19 vaccine. Repertoires were generated with immunoSEQ multiplex PCR, while TCRdb's copy carries only in-frame clones and drops some. Of under 200,000 clones listed, around nine tenths are singletons. Sequences were derived from peripheral blood, sampled 28 days after the second dose of the MenACWY control vaccine. Source of these receptors: an adult who received the MenACWY meningococcal vaccine as a control.

The CDR3 region is CASSIGRARALNQPQHF. The CDR3 DNA reads TGTGCCAGTAGTATAGGTAGGGCCCGGGCCCTCAATCAGCCCCAGCATTTT. The rearrangement joins TRBV19 to TRBJ1-5, with D unresolved. Deletions cut 1 base from V and 3 bases from J, with 16 bases between. The CDR3 loop spans 17 amino acids. CDR1 and CDR2 (germline): LNHDA, SQIVND (reference sequence).

The rearrangement joins TRBV6-1 to TRBJ2-1, with 7 positions matching TRBD2. J gave up 9 bases and V 3 bases, and 11 bases lay outside the gene matches. This CDR3 has 15 residues. Germline assignment: CDR1 MNHNS and CDR2 SASEGT. The CDR3 sequence is CASSDFGGRIGEQFF. The CDR3 coding sequence is TGTGCCAGCAGTGATTTTGGCGGGAGAATAGGTGAGCAGTTCTTC.

The chain is built from TRBV3-1 (or the pseudogene TRBV3-2) and TRBJ1-1; D is undetermined. The V end was cut by 4 bases, the J end by 0 bases, with 12 bases between. Germline V lookup: CDR1 LGHDT, CDR2 YNNKEL (reference sequence). The length of the CDR3 is 15 residues. CDR3 amino acids: CASSPLTNMNTEAFF. The CDR3, as DNA: TGTGCCAGCAGCCCTCTTACCAATATGAACACTGAAGCTTTCTTT.

The gene calls are TRBV10-3 and TRBJ2-3; D may match TRBD1 or TRBD2 (5 bases each). Germline V gene sequence: CDR1 ENHRY, CDR2 SYGVKD. The CDR3 totals 13 residues. V was shortened by 8 bases and J by 2 bases, with 11 bases between the two germline ends. CDR3 in amino acids: CAIWDGFTDTQYF. The CDR3 DNA reads as TGTGCCATCTGGGACGGATTCACAGATACGCAGTATTTT.

The CDR3 reads CASSLVAGPETQYF. As DNA, the CDR3 is TGTGCCAGCAGCTTAGTAGCGGGCCCAGAGACCCAGTACTTC. This chain links TRBV11-2 with TRBJ2-5; the match to TRBD2 covers 7 bases. The CDR3 has 14 residues. Germline CDR1 SGHAT, CDR2 FQNNGV. V lost 1 base and J lost 4; bases outside the gene matches: 3.

This clone was observed a single time. The chain employs TRBV20-1 and TRBJ2-1; D is unresolved. Trimming shortened V by 0 bases and J by 10 bases, and 4 bases separated the two germline ends. Germline V CDR1 and CDR2: DFQATT, SNEGSKA (reference sequence). This CDR3 has 10 amino acids. This CDR3 is CSARDPEQFF. As DNA, the CDR3 is TGCAGTGCTAGAGACCCCGAGCAGTTCTTC.